A selection of T cell receptor beta chains follows, all from one sample in a study of OX40 agonist ivuxolimab in advanced cancers. The assay was immunoSEQ multiplex PCR, and TCRdb's table has in-frame clones only and misses some. Of 70,000 or so clones listed, around 90% were seen once; the top ten hold 10% to 13%. Sequences were derived from CD4+ or CD8+ T cells sorted from blood, sampled in a trial of the OX40 agonist ivuxolimab. These TCRs come from an adult with an advanced solid tumor such as melanoma, head and neck, liver or kidney cancer. Both conserved end residues are part of each CDR3. A D gene is named only where the DNA matches it firmly. Size is omitted from some rows. Given values are once, few, many or a class for expanded clones.

clone size	J gene	V gene	D gene	CDR3 DNA	CDR3 protein
NA	TRBJ1-3	TRBV29-1	NA	TGCAGCGTTGGAGGGGCGGGAGGAAACACCATATATTTT	CSVGGAGGNTIYF
NA	TRBJ1-5	TRBV30	NA	TGTGCCTGGAGTCAGGGCAATCAGCCCCAGCATTTT	CAWSQGNQPQHF
NA	TRBJ1-5	TRBV30	NA	TGTGCCTGGAGCCCCTCGGGGGACCGCCAATACGCAGAATTCATGCCCCAGCATTTT	CAWSPSGDRQYAEFMPQHF
NA	TRBJ1-5	TRBV7-9	NA	TGTGCCAGCAGCTTAGGTAAAATGGGAAATCAGCCCCAGCATTTT	CASSLGKMGNQPQHF
NA	TRBJ2-7	TRBV5-4	NA	TGTGCCAGCAGCCGAATCGAAAACCCCTACGAGCAGTACTTC	CASSRIENPYEQYF
once	TRBJ2-1	TRBV7-2	TRBD2	TGTGCCAGCAGCGTAAGAGCGGGAGGACCCTACAATGAGCAGTTCTTC	CASSVRAGGPYNEQFF
NA	TRBJ2-1	TRBV19	NA	TGTGCCAGCCAAGGTCCCATTAGCTCCTACAATGAGCAGTTCTTC	CASQGPISSYNEQFF
NA	TRBJ2-5	TRBV5-1	TRBD1	TGCGCCAGCAGCCTGGGGACAGCTAAAGAGACCCAGTACTTC	CASSLGTAKETQYF
NA	TRBJ2-7	TRBV7-3	TRBD1	TGTGCCAGCAGCGAGGCAGGGGGCATTCTATCCGAGCAGTACTTC	CASSEAGGILSEQYF
few	TRBJ1-5	TRBV2	TRBD1	TGTGCCAGCAGTGAGGGGGACAGGGTTCAGCCCCAGCATTTT	CASSEGDRVQPQHF
NA	TRBJ2-2	TRBV19	TRBD2	TGTGCCAGTAGCCGGAGCGGGAGGGCCGACACCGGGGAGCTGTTTTTT	CASSRSGRADTGELFF
NA	TRBJ2-1	TRBV7-2	TRBD2	TGTGCCAGCAGCTTACCGGGACTAGCGGGATACAATGAGCAGTTCTTC	CASSLPGLAGYNEQFF
NA	TRBJ2-7	TRBV28	NA	TGTGCCAGCAGCACCCCCGGGACCTACGAGCAGTACTTC	CASSTPGTYEQYF
NA	TRBJ2-7	TRBV6-5	TRBD2	TGTGCCAGCAGTTCTAGCGGGACCTACGAGCAGTACTTC	CASSSSGTYEQYF
NA	TRBJ2-3	TRBV27	NA	TGTGCCAGCAGTTTAATCCGTGGTCCGCAGTATTTT	CASSLIRGPQYF
NA	TRBJ2-6	TRBV29-1	NA	TGCAGCGTTGGGGTCCCGGTAGGAAGTGGGGCCAACGTCCTGACTTTC	CSVGVPVGSGANVLTF
NA	TRBJ2-7	TRBV14	NA	TGTGCCAGCAGCCGAAGTAGCGTCCACGAGCAGTACTTC	CASSRSSVHEQYF
NA	TRBJ2-2	TRBV27	NA	TGTGCCAGCAGTAGATCCCGGGACGGTCCGTACACCGGGGAGCTGTTTTTT	CASSRSRDGPYTGELFF
NA	TRBJ2-7	TRBV28	NA	TGTGCCAGCAGTTTATCTGGGGTCCTCTCCGAGCAGTACTTC	CASSLSGVLSEQYF
once	TRBJ2-6	TRBV5-1	NA	TGCGCCAGCAGCTTGAACAACTGGGACACTGGGGCCAACGTCCTGACTTTC	CASSLNNWDTGANVLTF
NA	TRBJ2-1	TRBV10-3	TRBD2	TGTGCCATCCGAAGCGGGGGGGGGAATGAGCAGTTCTTC	CAIRSGGGNEQFF
NA	TRBJ2-3	TRBV7-9	NA	TGTGCCAGCCCATCAACGCAGTATTTT	CASPSTQYF
few	TRBJ2-7	TRBV5-1	NA	TGCGCCAGCAGCCGTAGAAGTGGCTACGAGCAGTACTTC	CASSRRSGYEQYF
few	TRBJ1-5	TRBV19	NA	TGTGCCAGTAGTCCCGAAGGGGGCAATCAGCCCCAGCATTTT	CASSPEGGNQPQHF
NA	TRBJ1-2	TRBV6-6	TRBD1	TGTGCCAGCAGTGGAAGGTCAGGGGGCGCGGGCTATGGCTACACCTTC	CASSGRSGGAGYGYTF
few	TRBJ2-1	TRBV4-1	NA	TGCGCCAGCAGCAGTCTCCGGGGCAAAAGATCCCACAATGAGCAGTTCTTC	CASSSLRGKRSHNEQFF
once	TRBJ2-5	TRBV7-3	NA	TGTGCCAGCAGCTTAGGGGGGTTTGGAGAGACCCAGTACTTC	CASSLGGFGETQYF
NA	TRBJ1-3	TRBV9	NA	TGTGCCAGCAGCGGGGACATCGCCTCTGGAAACACCATATATTTT	CASSGDIASGNTIYF
NA	TRBJ1-1	TRBV11-2	NA	TGTGCCAGCAGCTTAAGGGGACTTACGGGACACCCAAACACTGAAGCTTTCTTT	CASSLRGLTGHPNTEAFF
few	TRBJ2-3	TRBV28	NA	TGTGCCAGCAGTTCGGCAGGGTCGGCAGATACGCAGTATTTT	CASSSAGSADTQYF
NA	TRBJ2-7	TRBV5-1	NA	TGCGCCAGCAGCTTTGGGGGCGGGGTTAGCGCCCAGAGGTTCGAGCAGTACTTC	CASSFGGGVSAQRFEQYF
NA	TRBJ2-5	TRBV5-4	NA	TGTGCCAGCAGCTTGAGGGGAGGCGAGACCCAGTACTTC	CASSLRGGETQYF
few	TRBJ1-3	TRBV7-2	NA	TGTGCCAGCAGCTTAAGGTCAGGGACAATCATATATTTT	CASSLRSGTIIYF
NA	TRBJ2-5	TRBV5-6	NA	TGTGCCAGCAGCTCCCGGGGCGTCCGTTGGGAGACCCAGTACTTC	CASSSRGVRWETQYF
once	TRBJ2-5	TRBV29-1	NA	TGCAGCGCCACCCGCGGACCGGGGGAAGAGACCCAGTACTTC	CSATRGPGEETQYF